Each of the 12 T cell receptor beta chains below was sequenced from the same sample in a study of control samples from healthy donors and cancer patients (dated by TCRdb to 2020 to 2022). The library was generated by the immunoSEQ multiplex PCR assay. In TCRdb, the immuneACCESS table is reduced to in-frame sequences with V and J assigned. These tables do not hold every clone; where another copy was compared, an unresolved V gene accounts for under half, and the others remain unexplained. In this sample the table shows roughly 52,000 clones, approximately 95% of which occur a single time. The top ten clones comprise under 2% of the sample. Sequences were obtained from blood. The source of these receptors is a woman aged 30 to 39 in good health.

The rearrangement uses TRBV7-9 and TRBJ2-7; D not certain. In germline, CDR1 is SEHNR, CDR2 FQNEAQ (reference sequence). Trimming took off 6 bases at V and 6 bases at J, with 15 bases between the two ends. CDR3 length: 13 amino acids. This CDR3 reads CASSRQVYGEQYF. The CDR3 region has the DNA TGTGCCAGCAGTCGGCAGGTGTACGGCGAGCAGTACTTC.

This clone showed up just once. The chain has TRBV14 and TRBJ2-1; 10 nucleotides agree with TRBD1. V trimming: 0 bases; J trimming: 8 bases; junction bases outside the gene matches: 7. Germline V lookup: CDR1 SGHDN, CDR2 FVKESK. The length of the CDR3 is 16 residues. CDR3 sequence reads: CASSQDETGGIDEQFF. CDR3 bases: TGTGCCAGCAGCCAAGATGAGACAGGGGGCATCGATGAGCAGTTCTTC.

The chain links TRBV27 to TRBJ2-2; a weak D match, TRBD1 (6 bases). The V gene lost 5 bases and the J gene lost 5 bases, with 18 bases spanning the gap. This CDR3 comprises 16 residues. Looked up from germline, CDR1 is MNHEY and CDR2 is SMNVEV (reference sequence). In nucleotides, the CDR3 is TGTGCCAGCAGTCAAATGCCGGGACACAAGACCGGGGAGCTGTTTTTT. It translates to CASSQMPGHKTGELFF.

The chain links TRBV28 to TRBJ2-7, with TRBD1 matching 11 bases. This CDR3 has 14 amino acids. Germline CDR1 reads MDHEN; CDR2 reads SYDVKM. Germline trimming cut 5 bases from V and 4 bases from J; bases unmatched to any gene: 4. This chain's CDR3 is CASSGGTGGYEQYF. DNA for the CDR3: TGTGCCAGCAGTGGGGGGACAGGGGGATACGAGCAGTACTTC.

V usage is TRBV28 and J usage is TRBJ2-3; TRBD2 is a possible D gene (5 bases). V was cut by 2 bases and J by 4 bases, with 13 bases left in between. CDR1 is MDHEN, CDR2 SYDVKM, per germline. This CDR3 is 15 amino acids long. The CDR3 protein is CASSLTGNPADTQYF. For the CDR3, the DNA is TGTGCCAGCAGTTTAACGGGAAATCCGGCAGATACGCAGTATTTT.

A remark on this clone: Mismatch with germline at one junction end may stem from a read error. This sequence joins TRBV4-1 and TRBJ1-5; perhaps TRBD1 as D (6 bases). The CDR3 is made up of 16 amino acids. Per germline, CDR1 MGHRA and CDR2 YSYEKL. This chain's CDR3 is CARSPRWGQGNQPQHF. The DNA of the CDR3 is TGCGCCCGCAGCCCCCGGTGGGGGCAGGGCAATCAGCCCCAGCATTTT.

CDR3 sequence: CASSENPGDGYTF. Written as DNA, the CDR3 is TGTGCCAGCTCCGAAAACCCAGGGGACGGCTACACCTTC. V and J are TRBV18 and TRBJ1-2; D possibly corresponds to TRBD1 (6 bases). In germline, CDR1 is KGHSH, CDR2 LQKENI. The V and J ends lost 6 bases and 8 bases respectively, with 16 bases between them. The CDR3 length is 13 residues.

V is TRBV10-1 and J is TRBJ2-3, with 10 bases that match TRBD2. The V gene end was trimmed by 9 bases and the J gene end by 0 bases; junction bases not matched to a gene: 15. The CDR3 has 18 amino acids. The germline V gene has CDR1 WNHNN and CDR2 SYGVQD (reference sequence). CDR3 region: CARILAGPLRPSTDTQYF. In DNA, the CDR3 is TGCGCCAGGATACTAGCGGGACCGCTTAGACCTAGCACAGATACGCAGTATTTT.

The gene calls are TRBV3-1 (or the pseudogene TRBV3-2) and TRBJ2-1, with a tentative D call TRBD2 (6 bases). The V gene lost 0 bases and the J gene lost 5 bases, with 14 bases spanning the gap. Germline V gives CDR1 LGHDT, CDR2 YNNKEL (reference sequence). CDR3 length: 16 residues. The CDR3 protein is CASSQEGGMGNNEQFF. The CDR3 DNA is TGTGCCAGCAGCCAAGAGGGCGGGATGGGTAACAATGAGCAGTTCTTC.

V is TRBV12-3 or TRBV12-4 and J is TRBJ2-5; D is ambiguous. V was pared by 3 bases and J by 5 bases, with 10 bases between. This CDR3 spans 13 amino acids. The CDR3 protein is CASSFTGWETQYF. In DNA form, the CDR3 reads TGTGCCAGCAGTTTCACCGGGTGGGAGACCCAGTACTTC.

This clone was detected once. The CDR3 DNA is TGTGCCACCAGCCAAGGTTCGGCGGCCGCTAACGAGCAGTACTTC. Its protein product is CATSQGSAAANEQYF. The rearrangement uses TRBV15 and TRBJ2-7; unclear D gene. The germline gives CDR1 LNHNV, CDR2 YYDKDF (reference sequence). The V gene lost 5 bases and the J gene lost 5 bases, with 19 bases spanning the gap. The CDR3 covers 15 residues.

This chain joins TRBV7-9 and TRBJ2-1; the D gene is possibly TRBD2 (6 bases). CDR3 length: 15 amino acids. The V end was cut by 2 bases, the J end by 0 bases, with 8 bases between. Looked up from germline, CDR1 is SEHNR and CDR2 is FQNEAQ (reference sequence). CDR3 nucleotide sequence: TGTGCCAGCAGCTTAAGGGACTTCTCCTACAATGAGCAGTTCTTC. Translation: CASSLRDFSYNEQFF.